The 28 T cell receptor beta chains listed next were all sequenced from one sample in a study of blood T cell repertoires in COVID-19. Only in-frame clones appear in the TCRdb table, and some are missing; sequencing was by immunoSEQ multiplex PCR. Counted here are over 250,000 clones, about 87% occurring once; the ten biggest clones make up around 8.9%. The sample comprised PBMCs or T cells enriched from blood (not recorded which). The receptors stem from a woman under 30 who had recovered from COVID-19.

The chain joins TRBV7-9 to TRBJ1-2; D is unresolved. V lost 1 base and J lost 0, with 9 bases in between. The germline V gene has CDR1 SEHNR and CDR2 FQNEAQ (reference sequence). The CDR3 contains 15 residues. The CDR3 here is CASSLVAAANYGYTF. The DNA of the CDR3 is TGTGCCAGCAGCTTAGTGGCAGCGGCTAACTATGGCTACACCTTC.

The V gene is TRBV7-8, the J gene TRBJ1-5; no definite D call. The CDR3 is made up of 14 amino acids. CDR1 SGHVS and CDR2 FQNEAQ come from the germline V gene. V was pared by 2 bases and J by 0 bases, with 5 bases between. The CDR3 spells CASSLRGSNQPQHF. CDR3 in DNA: TGTGCCAGCAGCTTACGGGGTAGCAATCAGCCCCAGCATTTT.

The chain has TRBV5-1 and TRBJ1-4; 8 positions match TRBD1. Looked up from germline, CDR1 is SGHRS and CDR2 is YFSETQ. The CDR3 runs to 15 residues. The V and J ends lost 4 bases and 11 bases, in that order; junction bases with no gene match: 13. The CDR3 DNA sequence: TGCGCCAGCAGCGACAGGGGTGGAGGATCGGGGAAACTGTTTTTT. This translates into CASSDRGGGSGKLFF. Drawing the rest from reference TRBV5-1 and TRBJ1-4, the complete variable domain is KAGVTQTPRYLIKTRGQQVTLSCSPISGHRSVSWYQQTPGQGLQFLFEYFSETQRNKGNFPGRFSGRQFSNSRSEMNVSTLELGDSALYLCASSDRGGGSGKLFFGSGTQLSVL.

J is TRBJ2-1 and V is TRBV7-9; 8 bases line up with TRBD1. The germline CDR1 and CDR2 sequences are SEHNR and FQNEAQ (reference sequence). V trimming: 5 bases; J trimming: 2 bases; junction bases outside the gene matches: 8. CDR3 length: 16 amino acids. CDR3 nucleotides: TGTGCCAGCAGCGACATACAGGGGGAGGCCTACAATGAGCAGTTCTTC. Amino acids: CASSDIQGEAYNEQFF. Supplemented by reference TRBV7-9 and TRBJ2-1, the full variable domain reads DTGVSQNPRHKITKRGQNVTFRCDPISEHNRLYWYRQTLGQGPEFLTYFQNEAQLEKSRLLSDRFSAERPKGSFSTLEIQRTEQGDSAMYLCASSDIQGEAYNEQFFGPGTRLTVL.

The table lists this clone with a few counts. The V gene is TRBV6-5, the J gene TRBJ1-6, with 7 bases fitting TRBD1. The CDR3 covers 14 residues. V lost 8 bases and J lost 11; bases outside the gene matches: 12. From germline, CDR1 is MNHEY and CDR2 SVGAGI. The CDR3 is CASGTAPYAAPLHF. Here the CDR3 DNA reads TGTGCCAGCGGGACAGCGCCCTACGCGGCACCCCTCCACTTT.

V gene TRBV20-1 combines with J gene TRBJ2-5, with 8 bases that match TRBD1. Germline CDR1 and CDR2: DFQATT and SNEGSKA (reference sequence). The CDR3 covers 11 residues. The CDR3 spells CNTGTGETQYF. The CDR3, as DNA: TGCAACACCGGGACAGGAGAGACCCAGTACTTC.

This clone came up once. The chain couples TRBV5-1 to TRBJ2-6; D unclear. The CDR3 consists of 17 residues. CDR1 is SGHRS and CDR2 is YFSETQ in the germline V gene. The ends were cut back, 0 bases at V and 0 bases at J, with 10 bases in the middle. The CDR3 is CASSLAVVSSGANVLTF. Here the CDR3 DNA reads TGCGCCAGCAGCTTGGCTGTCGTATCCTCTGGGGCCAACGTCCTGACTTTC.

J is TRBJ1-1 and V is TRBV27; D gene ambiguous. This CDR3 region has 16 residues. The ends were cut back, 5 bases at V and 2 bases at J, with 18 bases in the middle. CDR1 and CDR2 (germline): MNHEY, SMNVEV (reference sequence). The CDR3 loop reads CASSPTPRTYNTEAFF. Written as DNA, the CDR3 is TGTGCCAGCAGTCCTACCCCGAGGACTTATAACACTGAAGCTTTCTTT.

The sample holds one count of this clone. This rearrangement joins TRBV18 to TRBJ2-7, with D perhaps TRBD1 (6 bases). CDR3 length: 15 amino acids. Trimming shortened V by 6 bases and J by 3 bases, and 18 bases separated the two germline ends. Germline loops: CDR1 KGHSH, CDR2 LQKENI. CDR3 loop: CASSDRSGQGYEQYF. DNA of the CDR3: TGTGCCAGCTCCGATCGATCGGGACAAGGCTACGAGCAGTACTTC. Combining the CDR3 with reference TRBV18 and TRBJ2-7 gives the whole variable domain NAGVMQNPRHLVRRRGQEARLRCSPMKGHSHVYWYRQLPEEGLKFMVYLQKENIIDESGMPKERFSAEFPKEGPSILRIQQVVRGDSAAYFCASSDRSGQGYEQYFGPGTRLTVT.

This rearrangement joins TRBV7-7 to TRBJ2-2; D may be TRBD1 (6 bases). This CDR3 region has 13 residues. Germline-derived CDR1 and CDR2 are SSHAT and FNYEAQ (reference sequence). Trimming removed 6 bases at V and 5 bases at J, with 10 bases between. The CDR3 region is CASSRGTTGELFF. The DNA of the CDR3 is TGTGCCAGCAGTCGTGGGACAACCGGGGAGCTGTTTTTT.

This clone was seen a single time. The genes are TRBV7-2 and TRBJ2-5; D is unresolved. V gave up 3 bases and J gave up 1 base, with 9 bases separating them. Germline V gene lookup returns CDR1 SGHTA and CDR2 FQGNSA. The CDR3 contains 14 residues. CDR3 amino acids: CASSFVQAQETQYF. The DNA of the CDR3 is TGTGCCAGCAGCTTTGTTCAGGCCCAAGAGACCCAGTACTTC.

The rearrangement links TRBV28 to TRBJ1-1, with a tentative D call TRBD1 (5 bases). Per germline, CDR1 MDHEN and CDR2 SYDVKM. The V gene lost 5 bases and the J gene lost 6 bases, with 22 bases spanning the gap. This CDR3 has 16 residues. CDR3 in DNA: TGTGCCAGCAGTCTTACGGGGCGCGGGGTGATCCCTGAAGCTTTCTTT. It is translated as CASSLTGRGVIPEAFF.

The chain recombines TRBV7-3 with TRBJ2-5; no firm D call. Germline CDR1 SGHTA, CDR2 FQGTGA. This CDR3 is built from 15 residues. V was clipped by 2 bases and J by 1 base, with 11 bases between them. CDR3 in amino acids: CASSLRWRSQETQYF. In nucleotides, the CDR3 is TGTGCCAGCAGCTTACGGTGGCGGAGCCAAGAGACCCAGTACTTC.

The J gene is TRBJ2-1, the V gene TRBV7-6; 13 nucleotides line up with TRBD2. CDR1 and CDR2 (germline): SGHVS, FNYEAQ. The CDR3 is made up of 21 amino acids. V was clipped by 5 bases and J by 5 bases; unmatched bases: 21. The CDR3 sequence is CASSARTSGGNPGIRHNEQFF. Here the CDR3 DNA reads TGTGCCAGCAGCGCCCGGACTAGCGGGGGAAACCCCGGAATTAGGCACAATGAGCAGTTCTTC. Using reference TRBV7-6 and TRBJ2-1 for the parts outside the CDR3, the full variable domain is GAGVSQSPRYKVTKRGQDVALRCDPISGHVSLYWYRQALGQGPEFLTYFNYEAQQDKSGLPNDRFSAERPEGSISTLTIQRTEQRDSAMYRCASSARTSGGNPGIRHNEQFFGPGTRLTVL.

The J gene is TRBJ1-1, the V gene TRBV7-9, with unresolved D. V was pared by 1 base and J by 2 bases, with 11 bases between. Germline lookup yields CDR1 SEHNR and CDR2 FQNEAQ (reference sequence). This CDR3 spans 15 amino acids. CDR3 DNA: TGTGCCAGCAGCTTAGGTCTGAGGCCAAACACTGAAGCTTTCTTT. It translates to CASSLGLRPNTEAFF.

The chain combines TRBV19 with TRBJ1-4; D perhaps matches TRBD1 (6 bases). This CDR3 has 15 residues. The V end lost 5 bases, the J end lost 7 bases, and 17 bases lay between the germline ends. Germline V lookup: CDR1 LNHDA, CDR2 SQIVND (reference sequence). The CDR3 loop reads CASSHLQGRGEKLFF. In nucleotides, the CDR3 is TGTGCCAGTAGTCACCTACAGGGCAGAGGTGAAAAACTGTTTTTT.

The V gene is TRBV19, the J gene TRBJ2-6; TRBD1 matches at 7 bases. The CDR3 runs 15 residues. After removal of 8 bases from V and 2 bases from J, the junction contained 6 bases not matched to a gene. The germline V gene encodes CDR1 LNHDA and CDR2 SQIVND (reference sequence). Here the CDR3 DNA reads TGTGCCAGTCGAGAGGGGGCAGCTGGGGCCAACGTCCTGACTTTC. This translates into CASREGAAGANVLTF.

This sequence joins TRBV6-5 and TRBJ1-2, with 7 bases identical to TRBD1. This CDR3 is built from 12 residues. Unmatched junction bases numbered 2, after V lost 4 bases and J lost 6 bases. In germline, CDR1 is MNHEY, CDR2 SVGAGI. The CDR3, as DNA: TGTGCCAGCAGTTTGGACAGGAATGGCTACACCTTC. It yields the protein CASSLDRNGYTF.

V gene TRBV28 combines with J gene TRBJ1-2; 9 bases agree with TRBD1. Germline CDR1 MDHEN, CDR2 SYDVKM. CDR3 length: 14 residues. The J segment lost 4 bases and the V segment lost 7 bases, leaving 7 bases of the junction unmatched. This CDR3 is CASTTGGSPYGYTF. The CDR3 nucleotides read TGTGCCAGCACTACAGGGGGCTCCCCCTATGGCTACACCTTC.

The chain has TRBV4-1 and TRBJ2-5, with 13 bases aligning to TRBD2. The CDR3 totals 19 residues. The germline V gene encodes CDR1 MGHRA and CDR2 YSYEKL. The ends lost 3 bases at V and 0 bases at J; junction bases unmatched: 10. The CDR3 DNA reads TGCGCCAGCAGCCAGGGGACTAGCGGGATCGTTGGGGACCAAGAGACCCAGTACTTC. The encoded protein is CASSQGTSGIVGDQETQYF.

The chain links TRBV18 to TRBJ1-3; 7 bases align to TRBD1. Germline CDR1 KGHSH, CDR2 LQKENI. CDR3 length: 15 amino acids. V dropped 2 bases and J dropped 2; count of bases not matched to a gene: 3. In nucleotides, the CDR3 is TGTGCCAGCTCACCAGATACAGGGGCTGGAAACACCATATATTTT. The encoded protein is CASSPDTGAGNTIYF.

The chain's CDR3 is CASSLLTPLYNEQFF. CDR3 DNA sequence: TGCGCCAGCAGCCTTTTGACTCCCCTCTACAATGAGCAGTTCTTC. This rearrangement joins TRBV4-3 to TRBJ2-1; no reliable D call. The V end was cut by 4 bases, the J end by 3 bases, with 13 bases between. CDR1 and CDR2 from the germline V gene are LGHNA and YSLEER. CDR3 size: 15 residues.

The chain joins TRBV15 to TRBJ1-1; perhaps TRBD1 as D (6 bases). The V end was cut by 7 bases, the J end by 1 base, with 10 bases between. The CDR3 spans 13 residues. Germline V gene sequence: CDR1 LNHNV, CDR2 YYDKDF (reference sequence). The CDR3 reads CATNLDRNTEAFF. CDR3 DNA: TGTGCCACCAATTTGGACAGGAACACTGAAGCTTTCTTT.

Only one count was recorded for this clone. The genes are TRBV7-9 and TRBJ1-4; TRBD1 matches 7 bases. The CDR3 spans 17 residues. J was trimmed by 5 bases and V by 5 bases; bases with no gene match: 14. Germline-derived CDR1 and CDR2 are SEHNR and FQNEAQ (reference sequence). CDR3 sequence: CASSRISDRDLNEKLFF. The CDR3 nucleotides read TGTGCCAGCAGCCGTATTTCCGACAGGGACCTAAATGAAAAACTGTTTTTT.

CDR3 sequence (DNA): TGCGCCAGCAGCCAAGCTGGGGTTTTTGGAGGAGTTAACTATGGCTACACCTTC. This sequence encodes CASSQAGVFGGVNYGYTF. The V gene is TRBV4-1, the J gene TRBJ1-2; D gene unclear. The germline gives CDR1 MGHRA, CDR2 YSYEKL. This CDR3 comprises 18 residues. Trimming stripped 1 base from V and 1 base from J, with 19 bases between.

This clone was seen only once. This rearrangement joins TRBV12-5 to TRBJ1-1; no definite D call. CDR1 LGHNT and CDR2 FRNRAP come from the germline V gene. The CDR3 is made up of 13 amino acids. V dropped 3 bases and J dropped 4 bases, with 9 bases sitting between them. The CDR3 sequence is CASGFERGTEAFF. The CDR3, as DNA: TGTGCTAGTGGTTTCGAAAGAGGCACTGAAGCTTTCTTT.

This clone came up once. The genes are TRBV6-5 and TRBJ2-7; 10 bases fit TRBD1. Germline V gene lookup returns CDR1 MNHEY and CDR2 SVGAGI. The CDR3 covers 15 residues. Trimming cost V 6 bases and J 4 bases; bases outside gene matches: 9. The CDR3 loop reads CASSLKGQGLYEQYF. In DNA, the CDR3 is TGTGCCAGCAGCCTAAAGGGACAGGGGTTATACGAGCAGTACTTC.

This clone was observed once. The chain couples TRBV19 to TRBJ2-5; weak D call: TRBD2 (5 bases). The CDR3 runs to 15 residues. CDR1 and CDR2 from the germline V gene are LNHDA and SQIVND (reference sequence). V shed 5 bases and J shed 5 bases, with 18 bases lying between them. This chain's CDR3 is CASSLRVFVAETQYF. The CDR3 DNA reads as TGTGCCAGTAGTTTGAGGGTTTTTGTTGCGGAGACCCAGTACTTC.